This TCR beta chain was identified during a study of metastatic and nonmetastatic thyroid tumors. Thyroid surgery took place with no prior treatment in any patient. With MiXCR, TCRdb called clones anew from the PCR reads. The table records some 21,000 clones, about a quarter of them present only once. By share, this clone counts as medium-sized. Trimming removed 3 bases at V and 8 bases at J, with 16 bases between. Germline V CDR1 and CDR2: GTSNPN, SVGIG (reference sequence). The CDR3 spans 14 residues. This sequence was found in a male donor with papillary thyroid cancer or a benign thyroid nodule (not recorded which). Some clones in this sample may be carry-over from other donors' samples. This chain connects TRBV30 to TRBJ1-4, with D possibly matching TRBD1 (6 bases). The sample comprised blood. The CDR3 DNA follows: TGTGCCTGGAGGCGGACAGCGAGCTTAGAAAAACTGTTTTTT. Translating gives CAWRRTASLEKLFF.